These 11 T cell receptor beta chains were sequenced from one sample in a study of blood T cell repertoires in COVID-19. Produced via immunoSEQ multiplex PCR; TCRdb's table is partial and in-frame only. The repertoire includes about 160,000 clones, approximately 82% of them detected once, and 15% to 20% sits in the top ten. The sequenced sample consisted of PBMCs or T cells enriched from blood (not recorded which). The origin of the receptors is a man in his 60s who had recovered from COVID-19.

This clone was seen at least ten times. The gene calls are TRBV30 and TRBJ1-2; D gene uncertain. Germline loops: CDR1 GTSNPN, CDR2 SVGIG (reference sequence). Trimming removed 2 bases at V and 4 bases at J, with 5 bases between. The CDR3 contains 11 residues. The CDR3 sequence is CAWSPSYGYTF. The CDR3, as DNA: TGTGCCTGGAGTCCCAGCTATGGCTACACCTTC.

The chain has TRBV5-1 and TRBJ2-1, with 9 bases fitting TRBD2. The CDR3 sequence is 15 residues long. V was clipped by 1 base and J by 5 bases; unmatched bases: 4. In germline, CDR1 is SGHRS, CDR2 YFSETQ. The CDR3 coding sequence is TGCGCCAGCAGCTTGAACAGCGGGAGGAACAATGAGCAGTTCTTC. Protein: CASSLNSGRNNEQFF.

The chain has TRBV5-1 and TRBJ2-1; 8 positions match TRBD1. Germline V CDR1 and CDR2: SGHRS, YFSETQ. The junction had 3 bases not matched to a gene; V was cut back by 2 bases and J by 5 bases. CDR3 length equals 14 residues. CDR3 DNA: TGCGCCAGCAGCTTTACAGGGGGTGACAATGAGCAGTTCTTC. The encoded protein is CASSFTGGDNEQFF.

The rearrangement uses TRBV5-1 and TRBJ1-6; D is unclear. The CDR3 length is 14 residues. Germline lookup yields CDR1 SGHRS and CDR2 YFSETQ. The germline V and J ends were trimmed by 4 bases and 5 bases, with 10 bases remaining between them. The CDR3 nucleotides are TGCGCCAGCAGCCCGTTGCAGGATAATTCACCCCTCCACTTT. This sequence encodes CASSPLQDNSPLHF. Full variable domain (rest looked up from reference TRBV5-1 and TRBJ1-6): KAGVTQTPRYLIKTRGQQVTLSCSPISGHRSVSWYQQTPGQGLQFLFEYFSETQRNKGNFPGRFSGRQFSNSRSEMNVSTLELGDSALYLCASSPLQDNSPLHFGNGTRLTVT.

This clone was seen a handful of times. The chain links TRBV9 to TRBJ2-3; perhaps TRBD1 as D (5 bases). CDR3 size: 14 residues. Deletions cut 3 bases from V and 6 bases from J, with 14 bases between. The germline V gene has CDR1 SGDLS and CDR2 YYNGEE. DNA for the CDR3: TGTGCCAGCAGCGCGAGCGTAGGGGCGGATACGCAGTATTTT. The encoded protein is CASSASVGADTQYF.

The chain employs TRBV5-6 and TRBJ2-3, with D perhaps matching TRBD2 (5 bases). V lost 4 bases and J 0 bases, leaving 15 bases between the germline ends. Germline V gene data show CDR1 as SGHDT and CDR2 as YYEEEE. The CDR3 is 16 residues long. DNA for the CDR3: TGTGCCAGCAGCCCCGCCGGGCGGGCGAGCACAGATACGCAGTATTTT. Its translation is CASSPAGRASTDTQYF.

The rearrangement joins TRBV19 to TRBJ2-2; maybe TRBD1 (5 bases). Germline lookup yields CDR1 LNHDA and CDR2 SQIVND (reference sequence). Trimming stripped 3 bases from V and 9 bases from J, with 14 bases between. The CDR3 has 14 residues. The CDR3 here is CASSIFPDTRELFF. The CDR3 DNA sequence: TGTGCCAGTAGTATTTTTCCGGACACGCGGGAGCTGTTTTTT.

Here the CDR3 reads CASSVNQGPYEQYF. CDR3 DNA sequence: TGTGCCAGCAGTGTCAATCAGGGTCCATACGAGCAGTACTTC. The chain employs TRBV2 and TRBJ2-7, with D perhaps matching TRBD1 (5 bases). The CDR3 is made up of 14 amino acids. The V gene lost 4 bases and the J gene lost 4 bases, with 14 bases spanning the gap. CDR1 is SNHLY and CDR2 is FYNNEI in the germline V gene.

CDR3 region: CASSFNAGEGEQYF. CDR3 DNA: TGTGCCAGCAGCTTTAATGCGGGAGAGGGGGAGCAGTACTTC. The chain employs TRBV7-3 and TRBJ2-7, with 7 bases identical to TRBD2. V trimming: 3 bases; J trimming: 7 bases; junction bases outside the gene matches: 9. CDR1 and CDR2 (germline): SGHTA, FQGTGA. The CDR3 is 14 amino acids.

This chain uses TRBV11-3 with TRBJ2-3; D may be TRBD2 (5 bases). Germline V gene sequence: CDR1 SGHNT, CDR2 YENEEA. The V end was cut by 4 bases, the J end by 6 bases, with 17 bases between. The CDR3 covers 15 residues. The CDR3 loop is CASSYLPLTSDTQYF. The CDR3 DNA sequence: TGTGCCAGCAGCTACCTACCCCTAACTAGTGATACGCAGTATTTT.

CDR3 loop: CASSLRTSGSTEQYF. CDR3 sequence (DNA): TGTGCCAGCAGTTTAAGGACTAGCGGGAGTACCGAGCAGTACTTC. The chain has TRBV28 and TRBJ2-7; 13 nucleotides match TRBD2. CDR1 MDHEN and CDR2 SYDVKM come from the germline V gene. CDR3 length equals 15 residues. V trimming: 2 bases; J trimming: 6 bases; junction bases outside the gene matches: 4.